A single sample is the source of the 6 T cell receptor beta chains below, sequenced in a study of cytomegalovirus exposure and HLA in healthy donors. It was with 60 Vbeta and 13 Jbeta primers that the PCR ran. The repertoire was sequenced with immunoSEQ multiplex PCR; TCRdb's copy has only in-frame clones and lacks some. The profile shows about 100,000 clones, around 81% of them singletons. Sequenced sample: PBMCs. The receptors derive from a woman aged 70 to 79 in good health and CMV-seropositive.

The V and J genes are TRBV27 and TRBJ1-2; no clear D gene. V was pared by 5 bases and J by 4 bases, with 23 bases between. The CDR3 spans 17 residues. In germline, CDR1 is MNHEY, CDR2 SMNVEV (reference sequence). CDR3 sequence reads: CASSPHSTRRGAYGYTF. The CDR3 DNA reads TGTGCCAGCAGTCCTCACTCAACGCGGCGGGGAGCCTATGGCTACACCTTC.

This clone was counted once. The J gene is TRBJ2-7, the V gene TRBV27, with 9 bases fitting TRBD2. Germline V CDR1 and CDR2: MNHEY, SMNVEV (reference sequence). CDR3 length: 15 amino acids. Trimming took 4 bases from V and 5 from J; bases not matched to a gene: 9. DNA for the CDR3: TGTGCCAGCAGTTCCCTAGGAGCGGGAGGTAACGAGCAGTACTTC. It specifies CASSSLGAGGNEQYF.

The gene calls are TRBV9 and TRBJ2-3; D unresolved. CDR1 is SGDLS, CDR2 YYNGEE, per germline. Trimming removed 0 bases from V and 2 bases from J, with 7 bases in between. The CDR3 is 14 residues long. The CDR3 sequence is CASSVAVFTDTQYF. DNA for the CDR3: TGTGCCAGCAGCGTAGCTGTCTTCACAGATACGCAGTATTTT.

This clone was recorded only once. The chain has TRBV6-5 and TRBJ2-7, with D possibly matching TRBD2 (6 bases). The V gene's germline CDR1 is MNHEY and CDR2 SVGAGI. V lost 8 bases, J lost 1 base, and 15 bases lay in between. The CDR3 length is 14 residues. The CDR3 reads CASWGGVGSYEQYF. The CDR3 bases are TGTGCCAGCTGGGGCGGGGTTGGTTCCTACGAGCAGTACTTC.

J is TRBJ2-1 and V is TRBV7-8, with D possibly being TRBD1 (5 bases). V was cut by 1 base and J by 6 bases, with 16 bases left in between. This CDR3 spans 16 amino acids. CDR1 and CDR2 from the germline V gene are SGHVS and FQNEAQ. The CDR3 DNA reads TGTGCCAGCAGCTTAGGTCTCGGCCTTGGGGCCAATGAGCAGTTCTTC. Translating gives CASSLGLGLGANEQFF.

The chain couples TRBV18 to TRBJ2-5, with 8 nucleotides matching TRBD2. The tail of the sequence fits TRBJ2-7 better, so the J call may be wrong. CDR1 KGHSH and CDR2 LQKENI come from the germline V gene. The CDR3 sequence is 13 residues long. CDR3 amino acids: CASSPASGYEQYF. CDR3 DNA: TGTGCCAGCTCACCGGCTAGCGGGTACGAGCAGTACTTC.